The 15 T cell receptor beta chains listed next were all sequenced from one sample in a study of blood T cell repertoires in COVID-19. Using immunoSEQ multiplex PCR, the repertoire was profiled, and TCRdb retains in-frame clones only, with some absent. The repertoire includes 96,000 or so clones, about 88% of them detected once, and about 2.7% sits in the top ten. The material sequenced was peripheral blood. The receptors come from a woman aged 80 or over with acute or convalescent COVID-19.

The rearrangement joins TRBV18 to TRBJ1-1, with a weak D call TRBD1 (5 bases). CDR1 and CDR2 (germline): KGHSH, LQKENI. The CDR3 length is 14 residues. Trimming cost V 1 base and J 5 bases, with 11 bases left between them. The CDR3: CASSPHRPGTEAFF. The CDR3 bases are TGTGCCAGCTCACCACACAGGCCCGGTACTGAAGCTTTCTTT.

The chain carries TRBV5-6 and TRBJ1-2; D may be TRBD1 (5 bases). V was clipped by 0 bases and J by 7 bases, with 10 bases between them. The length of the CDR3 is 13 residues. In germline, CDR1 is SGHDT, CDR2 YYEEEE. The CDR3 is CASSLGQYGGYTF. Here the CDR3 DNA reads TGTGCCAGCAGCTTGGGACAGTACGGTGGCTACACCTTC.

As DNA, the CDR3 is TGCAGCGTTGAAAAGGGAGTGGGACAGGGGGTTGCGGAGCAGTACTTC. Protein product: CSVEKGVGQGVAEQYF. The chain carries TRBV29-1 and TRBJ2-7; 11 bases are shared with TRBD1. This CDR3 is 16 amino acids long. CDR1 and CDR2 (germline): SQVTM, ANQGSEA. J lost 7 bases, V lost 2 bases, and 13 bases had no gene match.

The DNA for the CDR3 is TGTGCCAGTAGTATCGGTGGGCCCCAGCATTTT. Amino acids: CASSIGGPQHF. The V and J genes are TRBV19 and TRBJ1-5; no reliable D call. CDR3 length: 11 amino acids. V shed 3 bases and J shed 9 bases, with 6 bases lying between them. The V gene's germline CDR1 is LNHDA and CDR2 SQIVND (reference sequence).

In its sample, this clone was seen once. The chain joins TRBV10-3 to TRBJ2-1, with 10 bases identical to TRBD2. The CDR3 length is 15 residues. With 4 bases clipped from V and 8 bases from J, the junction kept 8 bases outside the gene matches. The germline gives CDR1 ENHRY, CDR2 SYGVKD. In DNA, the CDR3 is TGTGCCATCAGTGTGTCTCTAGCGGGAGAGGATGAGCAGTTCTTC. It codes for CAISVSLAGEDEQFF.

The chain couples TRBV28 to TRBJ2-3, with D perhaps TRBD2 (5 bases). The length of the CDR3 is 14 residues. Germline CDR1 MDHEN, CDR2 SYDVKM. V was cut by 2 bases and J by 2 bases, with 8 bases left in between. Here the CDR3 reads CASSLGEYTDTQYF. The CDR3 DNA reads TGTGCCAGCAGTTTAGGGGAGTACACAGATACGCAGTATTTT.

The gene calls are TRBV30 and TRBJ1-1; a weak D match, TRBD1 (5 bases). Looked up from germline, CDR1 is GTSNPN and CDR2 is SVGIG (reference sequence). The CDR3 is 12 residues long. V was pared by 0 bases and J by 11 bases, with 13 bases between. The chain's CDR3 is CAWSVRGGGAFF. The CDR3 DNA reads TGTGCCTGGAGTGTCCGGGGGGGTGGGGCTTTCTTT.

The sample holds one count of this clone. V is TRBV7-2 and J is TRBJ1-2, with a tentative D call TRBD1 (6 bases). This CDR3 is 14 amino acids long. The germline V gene encodes CDR1 SGHTA and CDR2 FQGNSA. V gave up 1 base and J gave up 3 bases, with 9 bases separating them. The CDR3 loop is CASSLDWTDYGYTF. CDR3 in DNA: TGTGCCAGCAGCTTAGACTGGACAGACTATGGCTACACCTTC.

The chain is built from TRBV5-1 and TRBJ2-3; 12 bases map to TRBD1. Per germline, CDR1 SGHRS and CDR2 YFSETQ. Trimming removed 5 bases from V and 7 bases from J; junction bases left unmatched: 5. The CDR3 is made up of 14 amino acids. CDR3 nucleotide sequence: TGCGCCAGCAGTGTCGGGACAGGGGGCAATACGCAGTATTTT. As protein: CASSVGTGGNTQYF.

The chain couples TRBV4-1 to TRBJ2-2, with 13 bases that match TRBD2. CDR1 and CDR2 from the germline V gene are MGHRA and YSYEKL. CDR3 size: 16 residues. V was pared by 7 bases and J by 7 bases, with 9 bases of the junction left unmatched. CDR3 loop: CASTPTSGRAGGELFF. The CDR3, as DNA: TGCGCCAGCACCCCTACTAGCGGGAGGGCTGGCGGGGAGCTGTTTTTT.

This sequence joins TRBV7-2 and TRBJ2-1; D uncertain. Germline lookup yields CDR1 SGHTA and CDR2 FQGNSA. Trimming cost V 2 bases and J 0 bases, with 5 bases left between them. The CDR3 is made up of 14 amino acids. The CDR3 loop is CASSLMSSYNEQFF. CDR3 coding DNA: TGTGCCAGCAGCTTAATGAGCTCCTACAATGAGCAGTTCTTC.

The chain uses TRBV18 and TRBJ2-3; weak D call: TRBD1 (6 bases). V dropped 3 bases and J dropped 0 bases, with 10 bases sitting between them. CDR3 length: 15 amino acids. Germline CDR1 KGHSH, CDR2 LQKENI. CDR3 loop: CASSPRDTSTDTQYF. The DNA for the CDR3 is TGTGCCAGCTCACCCCGGGACACGAGCACAGATACGCAGTATTTT.

The rearrangement uses TRBV6-5 and TRBJ1-5; D unresolved. The length of the CDR3 is 15 residues. V lost 0 bases, J lost 0 bases, and 6 bases lay in between. Germline V lookup: CDR1 MNHEY, CDR2 SVGAGI. CDR3 bases: TGTGCCAGCAGTTACTCGCAGGATAGCAATCAGCCCCAGCATTTT. Its translation: CASSYSQDSNQPQHF.

This chain connects TRBV7-2 to TRBJ1-5; a possible D gene is TRBD1 (5 bases). The CDR3 consists of 15 residues. Germline values: CDR1 SGHTA, CDR2 FQGNSA. V dropped 5 bases and J dropped 6 bases, with 17 bases sitting between them. This CDR3 is CASSLGRGGTQPQHF. CDR3 nucleotide sequence: TGTGCCAGCAGCCTGGGACGGGGGGGGACTCAGCCCCAGCATTTT.

The chain recombines TRBV15 with TRBJ2-2; D call uncertain. V was clipped by 4 bases and J by 4 bases, with 16 bases between them. Per germline, CDR1 LNHNV and CDR2 YYDKDF (reference sequence). This CDR3 contains 16 residues. This CDR3 is CATSTRGQYITGELFF. Here the CDR3 DNA reads TGTGCCACCAGCACCCGTGGGCAGTATATCACCGGGGAGCTGTTTTTT.